This entry describes one T cell receptor (beta chain). The source of the sample is a study of blood T cell repertoires in COVID-19. Overall study context: Some COVID-19 samples were acute and others convalescent; all came from the United States, Italy and Spain. Nucleic acid was either cDNA or gDNA, and it came from T cells, B-cell-depleted T cells, or PBMCs.

V was clipped by 5 bases and J by 4 bases; unmatched bases: 17. CDR3 length equals 19 residues. The germline CDR1 and CDR2 sequences are MDHEN and SYDVKM. Authors' analysis steps: From reference gene primer amplification, estimates of nucleated cell counts were derived. Profiling relied on immunoSEQ multiplex PCR, and the TCRdb table lists in-frame clones only, not all of them. V and J calls and clone size come straight from that table; D and trimming were deduced from the DNA. The sample has some 270,000 clones; roughly 91% are singletons. The chain is built from TRBV28 and TRBJ2-7; TRBD2 aligns across 13 bases. The receptor's source is a man aged 25 to 45 with acute or convalescent COVID-19. The specimen was peripheral blood. CDR3 loop: CASSPPRLAGGTTPYEQYF. The CDR3 DNA reads TGTGCCAGCAGTCCGCCGAGACTAGCGGGGGGAACTACTCCATACGAGCAGTACTTC.